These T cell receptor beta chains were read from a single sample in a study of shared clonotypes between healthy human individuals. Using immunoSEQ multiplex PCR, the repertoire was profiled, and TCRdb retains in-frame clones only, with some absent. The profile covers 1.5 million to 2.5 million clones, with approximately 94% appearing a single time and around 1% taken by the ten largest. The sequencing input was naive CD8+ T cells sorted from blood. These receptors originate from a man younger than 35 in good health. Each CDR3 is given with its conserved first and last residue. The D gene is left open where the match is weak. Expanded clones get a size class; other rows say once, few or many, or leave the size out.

CDR3 protein: CSLSKTSTDTQYF; CDR3 DNA: TGCAGCTTATCCAAAACTAGCACAGATACGCAGTATTTT; clone size: NA; D gene: NA; V gene: TRBV29-1; J gene: TRBJ2-3
CDR3 protein: CASSFQQVTPGEQYF; CDR3 DNA: TGTGCCAGCAGTTTCCAACAGGTGACTCCTGGCGAGCAGTACTTC; clone size: NA; D gene: NA; V gene: TRBV27; J gene: TRBJ2-7
CDR3 protein: CASSPGTVYGYTF; CDR3 DNA: TGTGCCAGCAGCCCCGGGACAGTCTATGGCTACACCTTC; clone size: NA; D gene: TRBD1; V gene: TRBV7-2; J gene: TRBJ1-2
CDR3 protein: CASSQDVVAGPYNEQFF; CDR3 DNA: TGCGCCAGCAGCCAAGATGTCGTCGCGGGACCCTACAATGAGCAGTTCTTC; clone size: NA; D gene: NA; V gene: TRBV4-3; J gene: TRBJ2-1
CDR3 protein: CASSFSSGGTGEYEQYF; CDR3 DNA: TGTGCCAGCAGCTTTTCCTCCGGTGGGACAGGCGAATACGAGCAGTACTTC; clone size: NA; D gene: TRBD1; V gene: TRBV7-9; J gene: TRBJ2-7
CDR3 protein: CASSFGQVSYGYTF; CDR3 DNA: TGTGCCAGCAGTTTTGGACAGGTTTCTTATGGCTACACCTTC; clone size: NA; D gene: TRBD1; V gene: TRBV6-5; J gene: TRBJ1-2
CDR3 protein: CASSSWDMNTEAFF; CDR3 DNA: TGTGCCAGCAGTTCCTGGGACATGAACACTGAAGCTTTCTTT; clone size: NA; D gene: NA; V gene: TRBV28; J gene: TRBJ1-1
CDR3 protein: CASTYTDTQYF; CDR3 DNA: TGTGCCAGCACCTACACAGATACGCAGTATTTT; clone size: once; D gene: NA; V gene: TRBV2; J gene: TRBJ2-3
CDR3 protein: CASRQDFMENQPQHF; CDR3 DNA: TGTGCCAGTAGACAGGACTTTATGGAAAATCAGCCCCAGCATTTT; clone size: NA; D gene: NA; V gene: TRBV19; J gene: TRBJ1-5
CDR3 protein: CASSPSAGYSNQPQHF; CDR3 DNA: TGTGCCAGCAGCCCCTCCGCGGGGTATAGCAATCAGCCCCAGCATTTT; clone size: NA; D gene: NA; V gene: TRBV27; J gene: TRBJ1-5
CDR3 protein: CASRRGAGGTDTQYF; CDR3 DNA: TGCGCCAGCAGAAGAGGAGCGGGAGGGACAGATACGCAGTATTTT; clone size: NA; D gene: TRBD2; V gene: TRBV5-1; J gene: TRBJ2-3
CDR3 protein: CASSLGWQSQETQYF; CDR3 DNA: TGTGCCAGCAGCTTAGGTTGGCAGAGCCAAGAGACCCAGTACTTC; clone size: NA; D gene: NA; V gene: TRBV7-9; J gene: TRBJ2-5
CDR3 protein: CASSLDDGYGYTF; CDR3 DNA: TGCGCCAGCAGCTTGGATGATGGCTATGGCTACACCTTC; clone size: NA; D gene: NA; V gene: TRBV5-1; J gene: TRBJ1-2
CDR3 protein: CASSETGKNEQFF; CDR3 DNA: TGTGCCAGCAGCGAGACAGGGAAGAATGAGCAGTTCTTC; clone size: once; D gene: TRBD1; V gene: TRBV27; J gene: TRBJ2-1
CDR3 protein: CSVGASGRLEQFF; CDR3 DNA: TGCAGCGTTGGGGCTAGCGGGAGACTTGAGCAGTTCTTC; clone size: NA; D gene: TRBD2; V gene: TRBV29-1; J gene: TRBJ2-1
CDR3 protein: CASSSPGTGNNEQFF; CDR3 DNA: TGCGCCAGCAGCTCCCCCGGGACAGGAAACAATGAGCAGTTCTTC; clone size: NA; D gene: TRBD1; V gene: TRBV5-1; J gene: TRBJ2-1
CDR3 protein: CASSPPKGAEAKNIQYF; CDR3 DNA: TGTGCCAGCTCACCACCGAAGGGGGCTGAGGCCAAAAACATTCAGTACTTC; clone size: NA; D gene: TRBD1; V gene: TRBV18; J gene: TRBJ2-4
CDR3 protein: CASSPRTGDEQYF; CDR3 DNA: TGTGCCAGCAGTCCCCGGACAGGGGACGAGCAGTACTTC; clone size: once; D gene: TRBD1; V gene: TRBV27; J gene: TRBJ2-7
CDR3 protein: CASIQGAGNTEAFF; CDR3 DNA: TGTGCCAGCATTCAGGGGGCCGGGAACACTGAAGCTTTCTTT; clone size: NA; D gene: TRBD1; V gene: TRBV2; J gene: TRBJ1-1
CDR3 protein: CAISESGGNEQFF; CDR3 DNA: TGTGCCATCAGTGAGTCAGGGGGCAATGAGCAGTTCTTC; clone size: NA; D gene: NA; V gene: TRBV10-3; J gene: TRBJ2-1
CDR3 protein: CASSSSVADTQYF; CDR3 DNA: TGTGCCAGCAGCTCCTCCGTGGCAGATACGCAGTATTTT; clone size: NA; D gene: NA; V gene: TRBV11-2; J gene: TRBJ2-3
CDR3 protein: CASSRSGGAGTEAFF; CDR3 DNA: TGTGCCAGCAGCCGCTCAGGGGGCGCGGGTACTGAAGCTTTCTTT; clone size: NA; D gene: TRBD1; V gene: TRBV9; J gene: TRBJ1-1
CDR3 protein: CASNPGGDTQYF; CDR3 DNA: TGTGCCAGCAATCCAGGGGGAGATACGCAGTATTTT; clone size: NA; D gene: TRBD1; V gene: TRBV5-4; J gene: TRBJ2-3
CDR3 protein: CASSLKTGENTEAFF; CDR3 DNA: TGTGCCAGCAGTCTAAAGACAGGGGAGAACACTGAAGCTTTCTTT; clone size: NA; D gene: TRBD1; V gene: TRBV6-1; J gene: TRBJ1-1
CDR3 protein: CAWGWEEGNEQFF; CDR3 DNA: TGTGCCTGGGGATGGGAAGAGGGGAATGAGCAGTTCTTC; clone size: once; D gene: NA; V gene: TRBV30; J gene: TRBJ2-1
CDR3 protein: CASSESGHSTDTQYF; CDR3 DNA: TGCGCCAGCAGTGAGTCCGGACACAGCACAGATACGCAGTATTTT; clone size: NA; D gene: NA; V gene: TRBV10-1; J gene: TRBJ2-3
CDR3 protein: CASSPAATYEQYF; CDR3 DNA: TGCGCCAGCAGCCCTGCGGCCACTTACGAGCAGTACTTC; clone size: NA; D gene: NA; V gene: TRBV4-1; J gene: TRBJ2-7
CDR3 protein: CASSYSVGQNTEAFF; CDR3 DNA: TGTGCCAGCAGTTACTCGGTGGGACAGAACACTGAAGCTTTCTTT; clone size: NA; D gene: NA; V gene: TRBV6-5; J gene: TRBJ1-1
CDR3 protein: CASSSETSGSYEQYF; CDR3 DNA: TGTGCCAGCAGCTCGGAGACTAGCGGCTCCTACGAGCAGTACTTC; clone size: NA; D gene: TRBD2; V gene: TRBV7-9; J gene: TRBJ2-7
CDR3 protein: CASSVVGGTGLGSYEQYF; CDR3 DNA: TGTGCCAGCAGCGTAGTAGGTGGGACAGGGTTGGGCTCCTACGAGCAGTACTTC; clone size: NA; D gene: TRBD1; V gene: TRBV9; J gene: TRBJ2-7
CDR3 protein: CASTGDEKLFF; CDR3 DNA: TGTGCCAGCACAGGGGACGAAAAACTGTTTTTT; clone size: NA; D gene: NA; V gene: TRBV2; J gene: TRBJ1-4
CDR3 protein: CASSISWLNTGELFF; CDR3 DNA: TGTGCCAGTAGTATCTCCTGGCTCAACACCGGGGAGCTGTTTTTT; clone size: NA; D gene: NA; V gene: TRBV19; J gene: TRBJ2-2
CDR3 protein: CASSLGPLAAEQYF; CDR3 DNA: TGTGCCAGCAGCTTAGGCCCGCTAGCGGCCGAGCAGTACTTC; clone size: NA; D gene: TRBD2; V gene: TRBV13; J gene: TRBJ2-7
CDR3 protein: CASSLDFYEQYF; CDR3 DNA: TGTGCCAGCAGCTTAGATTTTTACGAGCAGTACTTC; clone size: few; D gene: NA; V gene: TRBV7-2; J gene: TRBJ2-7
CDR3 protein: CASSLAHREAFF; CDR3 DNA: TGTGCCAGCAGCTTAGCCCACAGAGAAGCTTTCTTT; clone size: NA; D gene: NA; V gene: TRBV7-9; J gene: TRBJ1-1
CDR3 protein: CASSPGASYEQYF; CDR3 DNA: TGTGCCAGCAGCCCGGGGGCCTCCTACGAGCAGTACTTC; clone size: NA; D gene: NA; V gene: TRBV28; J gene: TRBJ2-7
CDR3 protein: CASRHPGGGDTQYF; CDR3 DNA: TGTGCCAGCAGGCACCCAGGGGGAGGAGATACGCAGTATTTT; clone size: few; D gene: NA; V gene: TRBV28; J gene: TRBJ2-3
CDR3 protein: CASSQRTGGTYEQYF; CDR3 DNA: TGTGCCAGCAGCCAGCGGACAGGGGGCACCTACGAGCAGTACTTC; clone size: NA; D gene: TRBD1; V gene: TRBV7-8; J gene: TRBJ2-7
CDR3 protein: CASSWGHDYSVLTF; CDR3 DNA: TGCGCCAGCAGCTGGGGACACGACTATAGCGTCCTGACTTTC; clone size: NA; D gene: NA; V gene: TRBV5-1; J gene: TRBJ2-6
CDR3 protein: CASGLVGQANTEAFF; CDR3 DNA: TGTGCTAGTGGTTTGGTGGGACAGGCGAACACTGAAGCTTTCTTT; clone size: NA; D gene: TRBD1; V gene: TRBV12-5; J gene: TRBJ1-1
CDR3 protein: CASSELRARYEQYF; CDR3 DNA: TGCGCCAGCAGTGAGTTAAGGGCCCGGTACGAGCAGTACTTC; clone size: NA; D gene: NA; V gene: TRBV10-2; J gene: TRBJ2-7
CDR3 protein: CASSYPREGSYEQYF; CDR3 DNA: TGTGCCAGCAGCTACCCGCGGGAGGGCTCCTACGAGCAGTACTTC; clone size: NA; D gene: TRBD2; V gene: TRBV5-6; J gene: TRBJ2-7
CDR3 protein: CASSSTGVAYNSPLHF; CDR3 DNA: TGTGCCAGCAGTTCGACAGGGGTAGCCTATAATTCACCCCTCCACTTT; clone size: once; D gene: TRBD1; V gene: TRBV28; J gene: TRBJ1-6
CDR3 protein: CASSLPEDTDTQYF; CDR3 DNA: TGTGCCAGCAGCTTACCGGAAGACACAGATACGCAGTATTTT; clone size: NA; D gene: NA; V gene: TRBV13; J gene: TRBJ2-3
CDR3 protein: CASSGQGAGDEQYF; CDR3 DNA: TGTGCCAGCAGCGGGCAGGGGGCTGGAGACGAGCAGTACTTC; clone size: NA; D gene: TRBD1; V gene: TRBV9; J gene: TRBJ2-7
CDR3 protein: CASSLYVTDEQFF; CDR3 DNA: TGTGCCAGCAGCTTGTACGTAACTGATGAGCAGTTCTTC; clone size: NA; D gene: NA; V gene: TRBV11-2; J gene: TRBJ2-1